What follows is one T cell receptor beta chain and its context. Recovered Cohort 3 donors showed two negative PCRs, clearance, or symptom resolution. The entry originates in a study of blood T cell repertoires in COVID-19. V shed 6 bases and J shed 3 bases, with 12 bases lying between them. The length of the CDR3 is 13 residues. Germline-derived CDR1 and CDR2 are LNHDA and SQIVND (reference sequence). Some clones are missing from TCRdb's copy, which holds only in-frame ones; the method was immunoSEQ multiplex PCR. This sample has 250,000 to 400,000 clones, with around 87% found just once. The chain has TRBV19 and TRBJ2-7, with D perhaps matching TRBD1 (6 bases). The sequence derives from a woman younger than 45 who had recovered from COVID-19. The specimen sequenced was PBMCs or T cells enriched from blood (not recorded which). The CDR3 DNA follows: TGTGCCAGTAGGGACGCAGGGGACTACGAGCAGTACTTC. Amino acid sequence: CASRDAGDYEQYF.